What follows are 2 T cell receptor beta chains derived from one specimen sequenced in a study of T cell changes during pregnancy in multiple sclerosis. Profiled with immunoSEQ multiplex PCR; TCRdb holds only in-frame clones, not every one. The table lists some 52,000 clones, roughly 92% of them singletons, with 0.37% in the top ten. The input for sequencing was CD4+ T cells from peripheral blood mononuclear cells, taken before pregnancy. The receptors were gathered from a female donor with multiple sclerosis, enrolled in a pregnancy study.

The genes are TRBV7-6 and TRBJ2-2; 13 nucleotides agree with TRBD2. CDR1 and CDR2 from the germline V gene are SGHVS and FNYEAQ. The CDR3 covers 16 residues. Losses at the gene ends were 4 bases for V and 6 bases for J; bases not matched to a gene: 5. The CDR3 loop reads CASSSGLAGASGELFF. The CDR3 region has the DNA TGTGCCAGCAGCTCTGGACTAGCGGGAGCCTCCGGGGAGCTGTTTTTT.

The chain couples TRBV4-3 to TRBJ2-2; 12 bases match TRBD1. Germline CDR1 and CDR2: LGHNA and YSLEER. The CDR3 is 20 amino acids. Germline trimming cut 5 bases from V and 5 bases from J; bases unmatched to any gene: 18. CDR3 DNA: TGCGCCAGCAGCTCTCGGGACAGGGGGCGCAGCGGGAGTGGAACCGGGGAGCTGTTTTTT. As protein: CASSSRDRGRSGSGTGELFF.